Below are 5 T cell receptor beta chains sequenced from a single sample in a study of esophageal squamous cell carcinoma under preoperative chemotherapy. This sample's time point: after preoperative PTX-NDP chemotherapy. MiXCR, applied by TCRdb to the PCR reads, yields one record per CDR3 protein. The sample comprises over 25,000 distinct CDR3 sequences, approximately 55% of which are singletons, and more than 20% rests with the top ten. The specimen was taken from a patient given preoperative chemotherapy. The receptor set was obtained from a human donor with esophageal squamous cell carcinoma. The donor label of this sample is uncertain.

Concerning this clonotype itself: At one end, the junction sequence differs from germline, possibly due to a read error. The J gene is TRBJ2-4, the V gene TRBV6-4; D is perhaps TRBD1 or TRBD2 (5 bases each). Germline V gene lookup returns CDR1 MRHNA and CDR2 SNTAGT. This CDR3 contains 15 residues. The DNA for the CDR3 is TGTGGCAGCGGTCCGGGGCTGGGAGCCAAAGACACGCAGTACTTC. Residues: CGSGPGLGAKDTQYF.

As for this clonotype: An end of the junction does not agree with germline; a read error may underlie this. The chain is built from TRBV7-8 and TRBJ2-3, with D possibly being TRBD1 or TRBD2 (6 bases each). CDR3 length equals 16 residues. Germline values: CDR1 SGHVS, CDR2 FQNEAQ. The CDR3 loop is CASAKLGGRAHDTQYF. In DNA form, the CDR3 reads TGTGCCAGCGCGAAGCTCGGGGGCCGGGCCCATGATACGCAGTATTTC.

The genes are TRBV20-1 and TRBJ2-3; 7 positions match TRBD2. The CDR3 is 15 amino acids. Germline trimming cut 3 bases from V and 2 bases from J; bases unmatched to any gene: 8. Germline V gene sequence: CDR1 DFQATT, CDR2 SNEGSKA (reference sequence). As DNA, the CDR3 is TGCAGTGCTAGGACCGAGCGGGGCCACACAGATACGCAGTATTTT. Amino acid sequence: CSARTERGHTDTQYF.

This clonotype was seen repeatedly, ten times or more. The chain employs TRBV7-8 and TRBJ1-6; possible D gene TRBD1, 6 bases. Trimming removed 1 base from V and 1 base from J, with 11 bases in between. The CDR3 spans 17 residues. In germline, CDR1 is SGHVS, CDR2 FQNEAQ. The CDR3 DNA follows: TGTGCCAGCAGCTTAGTCGGGGGCGGATCCTATAATTCACCCCTCCACTTT. Protein product: CASSLVGGGSYNSPLHF. The complete variable domain, with remaining parts taken from reference TRBV7-8 and TRBJ1-6, reads GAGVSQSPRYKVAKRGQDVALRCDPISGHVSLFWYQQALGQGPEFLTYFQNEAQLDKSGLPSDRFFAERPEGSVSTLKIQRTQQEDSAVYLCASSLVGGGSYNSPLHFGNGTRLTVT.

This clonotype was counted between two and nine times. V is TRBV7-6 and J is TRBJ2-7; a weak D match, TRBD2 (5 bases). With 1 base removed from V and 0 bases from J, the gap between germline ends came to 10 bases. The germline CDR1 and CDR2 sequences are SGHVS and FNYEAQ. The CDR3 has 15 residues. This chain's CDR3 is CASSLVPGSSYEQYF. In nucleotides, the CDR3 is TGTGCCAGCAGCTTAGTTCCGGGGAGCTCCTACGAGCAGTACTTC.